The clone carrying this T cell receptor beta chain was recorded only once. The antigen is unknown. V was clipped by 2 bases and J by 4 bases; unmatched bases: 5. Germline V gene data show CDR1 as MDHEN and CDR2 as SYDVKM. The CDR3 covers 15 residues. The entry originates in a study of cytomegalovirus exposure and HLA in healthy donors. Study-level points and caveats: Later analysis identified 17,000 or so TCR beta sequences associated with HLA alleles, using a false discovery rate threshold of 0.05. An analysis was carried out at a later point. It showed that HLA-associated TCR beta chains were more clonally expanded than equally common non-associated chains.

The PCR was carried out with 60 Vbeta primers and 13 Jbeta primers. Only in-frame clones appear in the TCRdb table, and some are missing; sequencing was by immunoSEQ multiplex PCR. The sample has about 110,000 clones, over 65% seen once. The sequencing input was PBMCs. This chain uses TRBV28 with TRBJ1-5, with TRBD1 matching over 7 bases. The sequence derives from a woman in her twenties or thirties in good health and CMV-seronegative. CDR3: CASSLGPQGNQPQHF. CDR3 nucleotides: TGTGCCAGCAGTTTAGGCCCACAGGGGAATCAGCCCCAGCATTTT.